This TCR beta chain is drawn from a study of T cells in Graves' hyperthyroidism and ophthalmopathy. About the research overall: Peripheral blood was acquired at first diagnosis, ahead of any therapy whatsoever.

Amplification targeted TCR beta CDR3 regions from RNA transcripts. Carried out on the TCR CDR3, a first-round RT-PCR used the HTBI primer set. TCRdb itself ran the multiplex PCR reads through MiXCR, one entry per CDR3 protein. The sample carries about 400,000 distinct CDR3 sequences, over 12% recorded once. Each ophthalmopathy patient scored at least 3 on the Clinical Activity Score and at least 4 on NOSPECS grade, with duration under 3 months. It was uncontrolled infection, other autoimmune disease, pregnancy or lactation that excluded patients. The PBMCs studied were ones that came from 8 to 10 ml fresh peripheral blood. A remark on this clonotype: Given a much more abundant clone one base away, this may be a read error.

Germline values: CDR1 SGHNT, CDR2 YYREEE (reference sequence). CDR3 length: 16 residues. V shed 4 bases, J shed 3 bases, and the junction held 5 bases outside the gene matches. The sequencing sample was made of blood. The chain employs TRBV5-4 and TRBJ2-3; 13 bases agree with TRBD2. The receptor's source is a man in his fifties or sixties with Graves' ophthalmopathy. DNA of the CDR3: TGTGCCAGCAGCGGACTAGCGGGAGCGGTTACAGATACGCAGTATTTT. Amino acids: CASSGLAGAVTDTQYF.